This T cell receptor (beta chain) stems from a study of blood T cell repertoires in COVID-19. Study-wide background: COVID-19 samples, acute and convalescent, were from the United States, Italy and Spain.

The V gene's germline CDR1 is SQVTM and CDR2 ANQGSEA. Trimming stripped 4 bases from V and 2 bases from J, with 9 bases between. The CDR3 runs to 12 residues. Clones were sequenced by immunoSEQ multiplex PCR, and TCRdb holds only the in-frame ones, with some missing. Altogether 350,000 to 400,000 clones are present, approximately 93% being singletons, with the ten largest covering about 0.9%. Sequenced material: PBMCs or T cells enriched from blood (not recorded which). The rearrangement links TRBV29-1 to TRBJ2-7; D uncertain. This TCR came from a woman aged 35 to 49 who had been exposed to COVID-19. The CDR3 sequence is CSVADSAYEQYF. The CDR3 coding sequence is TGCAGCGTTGCCGATTCGGCCTACGAGCAGTACTTC.